Described below is a single T cell receptor (beta chain) sequence and its context. Its antigen is not known. The data derive from a study of PD-1 blockade in classical Hodgkin lymphoma. Findings and caveats of the study: No one has yet defined what causes the repertoire differences, which may be disease activity or prior therapy. By C4D1 there was a significant rise in CD4+ TCR diversity but not in CD8+ TCR diversity.

Sequencing was performed with immunoSEQ multiplex PCR; in TCRdb, only in-frame clones are kept and a portion is missing. Altogether approximately 13,000 clones are present, roughly 84% being singletons, with the ten largest covering around 24%. Every patient had relapsed following autologous stem cell transplantation, and cohorts differed in brentuximab vedotin exposure. This clonotype was sampled from a human donor with classical Hodgkin lymphoma. Source: peripheral blood mononuclear cells (PBMCs), taken at baseline.

This chain's CDR3 is CASSDLRNGQGLGKLFF. The CDR3 coding sequence is TGTGCCAGCAGCGACCTCCGGAACGGACAGGGGCTAGGAAAACTGTTTTTT. The chain joins TRBV9 to TRBJ1-4; 9 nucleotides match TRBD1. With 3 bases clipped from V and 10 bases from J, the junction kept 16 bases outside the gene matches. The CDR3 totals 17 residues. Germline V lookup: CDR1 SGDLS, CDR2 YYNGEE.